These 8 T cell receptor beta chains share one sample of origin, sequenced in a study of T cells expressing NK-cell markers (dated by TCRdb to the early 2020s). Library creation used 5' RACE. The instrument was an Illumina HiSeq 2000. TCRdb reprocessed the reads, and each CDR3 protein sequence is entered once, without DNA. The sample table on file contains roughly 420,000 distinct CDR3 sequences. The ten top clones hold 7.3% of the sample. The sequencing sample was made of blood T cells: a sorted CD56 or NKG2C T cell subset, CD4+ or CD8+ T cells, or bulk PBMC T cells (not recorded which). These receptors all come from a woman between 18 and 75 years old in good health.

V usage is TRBV12-3 or TRBV12-4 and J usage is TRBJ2-7. The CDR3 loop spans 11 amino acids. The CDR3 is CASSTSGEQYF.

The chain links TRBV6-2 or TRBV6-3 to TRBJ2-1; TCRdb's D call of TRBD1 is untestable without DNA. Germline CDR1 MNHEY, CDR2 SVGEGT. The CDR3 spans 14 residues. CDR3: CASSYRGRPGELFF.

The chain recombines TRBV9 with TRBJ2-1; TCRdb picks TRBD1, but there is no DNA to check that call. The CDR3 has 15 residues. CDR1 is SGDLS, CDR2 YYNGEE, per germline. The CDR3: CASSVSLNIGGEQFF.

This sequence joins TRBV9 and TRBJ2-7. CDR1 SGDLS and CDR2 YYNGEE come from the germline V gene. The CDR3 covers 15 residues. This CDR3 is CASSVVSGGPYEQYF.

The J gene is TRBJ2-2, the V gene TRBV14; TCRdb picks TRBD2, but there is no DNA to check that call. The germline V gene has CDR1 SGHDN and CDR2 FVKESK. The CDR3 length is 16 residues. CDR3 protein: CASSQERVGLTGELFF.

This rearrangement joins TRBV20-1 to TRBJ2-5; the D call of TRBD1 rests on TCRdb alone, since no DNA is present to check it. Germline CDR1 is DFQATT and CDR2 is SNEGSKA (reference sequence). This CDR3 has 12 residues. The CDR3 spells CSASTVRETQYF.

The rearrangement uses TRBV7-2 and TRBJ2-3; TCRdb calls TRBD2, which cannot be checked without DNA. The CDR3 totals 16 residues. Germline V gene data show CDR1 as SGHTA and CDR2 as FQGNSA. CDR3 protein: CASSPSSGVITDTQYF.

The CDR3 loop is CASSMGPHDPGYTF. This rearrangement joins TRBV19 to TRBJ1-2. The germline CDR1 and CDR2 sequences are LNHDA and SQIVND (reference sequence). CDR3 length: 14 residues.